These T cell receptor beta chains were read from a single sample in a study of beta chain features in type 1 diabetes. Assay used: immunoSEQ multiplex PCR; TCRdb lists only in-frame clones, some missing. The sample lists a few hundred thousand clones, roughly 13% occurring once. Sequences were obtained from naive CD4+ T cells from blood. The receptors originated from a young woman with type 1 diabetes. Each CDR3 is given with its conserved first and last residue. Each record gives: D gene, clone size, J gene, V gene, CDR3 protein, CDR3 DNA. The D gene is left open where the match is weak. Not all rows give a size; the values are once, few, many and, for expanded clones, a class.

D gene: TRBD2; clone size: few; J gene: TRBJ2-1; V gene: TRBV9; CDR3 protein: CASSDTSGAYNEQFF; CDR3 DNA: TGTGCCAGCAGCGATACTAGCGGGGCCTACAATGAGCAGTTCTTC
D gene: .; clone size: many; J gene: TRBJ2-1; V gene: TRBV29-1; CDR3 protein: CSANRQVGPNEQFF; CDR3 DNA: TGCAGCGCCAATAGACAGGTTGGGCCCAATGAGCAGTTCTTC
D gene: TRBD2; clone size: few; J gene: TRBJ2-7; V gene: TRBV9; CDR3 protein: CASSLREGGTYEQYF; CDR3 DNA: TGTGCCAGCAGCCTACGGGAGGGCGGCACCTACGAGCAGTACTTC
D gene: .; clone size: .; J gene: TRBJ1-1; V gene: TRBV15; CDR3 protein: CATSSDRNTEAFF; CDR3 DNA: TGTGCCACCAGCAGCGACAGGAACACTGAAGCTTTCTTT
D gene: TRBD2; clone size: .; J gene: TRBJ2-5; V gene: TRBV7-9; CDR3 protein: CASSPGLAGAVETQYF; CDR3 DNA: TGTGCCAGCAGCCCGGGACTAGCGGGGGCCGTGGAGACCCAGTACTTC
D gene: TRBD2; clone size: .; J gene: TRBJ2-3; V gene: TRBV7-9; CDR3 protein: CASSLGSSGSRDTQYF; CDR3 DNA: TGTGCCAGCAGCTTAGGATCTAGCGGGAGTAGGGATACGCAGTATTTT
D gene: TRBD2; clone size: .; J gene: TRBJ2-5; V gene: TRBV27; CDR3 protein: CASRALAEETQYF; CDR3 DNA: TGTGCCAGCAGGGCGCTAGCGGAAGAGACCCAGTACTTC
D gene: TRBD1; clone size: few; J gene: TRBJ1-2; V gene: TRBV7-2; CDR3 protein: CASSFDRAVDGYTF; CDR3 DNA: TGTGCCAGCAGCTTCGACAGGGCCGTGGATGGCTACACCTTC
D gene: .; clone size: few; J gene: TRBJ2-3; V gene: TRBV7-2; CDR3 protein: CASSFQSGSTDTQYF; CDR3 DNA: TGTGCCAGCAGCTTTCAAAGCGGGAGCACAGATACGCAGTATTTT
D gene: TRBD1; clone size: few; J gene: TRBJ1-4; V gene: TRBV2; CDR3 protein: CASSEGQGATNEKLFF; CDR3 DNA: TGTGCCAGCAGTGAAGGACAGGGAGCAACTAATGAAAAACTGTTTTTT
D gene: .; clone size: few; J gene: TRBJ1-2; V gene: TRBV13; CDR3 protein: CASSLRGVTYGYTF; CDR3 DNA: TGTGCCAGCAGCTTACGGGGGGTAACTTATGGCTACACCTTC
D gene: .; clone size: few; J gene: TRBJ2-3; V gene: TRBV7-2; CDR3 protein: CASSLGWAGTDTQYF; CDR3 DNA: TGTGCCAGCAGCTTAGGGTGGGCCGGCACAGATACGCAGTATTTT
D gene: .; clone size: .; J gene: TRBJ2-5; V gene: TRBV19; CDR3 protein: CASKIPSQETQYF; CDR3 DNA: TGTGCCAGTAAAATCCCCAGCCAAGAGACCCAGTACTTC
D gene: TRBD2; clone size: many; J gene: TRBJ2-7; V gene: TRBV29-1; CDR3 protein: CSVGGRMSYEQYF; CDR3 DNA: TGCAGCGTTGGCGGGAGGATGTCCTACGAGCAGTACTTC
D gene: TRBD2; clone size: .; J gene: TRBJ2-2; V gene: TRBV7-9; CDR3 protein: CASRPRRGDGTGELFF; CDR3 DNA: TGTGCCAGCAGGCCGAGACGGGGGGATGGCACCGGGGAGCTGTTTTTT
D gene: .; clone size: few; J gene: TRBJ1-1; V gene: TRBV5-1; CDR3 protein: CASSYLTVNTEAFF; CDR3 DNA: TGCGCCAGCAGCTACCTTACGGTCAACACTGAAGCTTTCTTT
D gene: .; clone size: few; J gene: TRBJ2-5; V gene: TRBV4-3; CDR3 protein: CASSQDPGNQETQYF; CDR3 DNA: TGCGCCAGCAGCCAAGACCCAGGGAACCAAGAGACCCAGTACTTC
D gene: TRBD1; clone size: few; J gene: TRBJ1-2; V gene: TRBV7-9; CDR3 protein: CASTRIQGLQEGNYGYTF; CDR3 DNA: TGTGCCAGCACAAGAATACAGGGGCTCCAAGAAGGGAACTATGGCTACACCTTC
D gene: TRBD2; clone size: .; J gene: TRBJ2-5; V gene: TRBV7-3; CDR3 protein: CASSSGVTQYF; CDR3 DNA: TGTGCCAGCAGCAGCGGGGTGACCCAGTACTTC
D gene: TRBD2; clone size: few; J gene: TRBJ2-1; V gene: TRBV6-5; CDR3 protein: CASSWGAGGYNEQFF; CDR3 DNA: TGTGCCAGCAGTTGGGGAGCGGGAGGATACAATGAGCAGTTCTTC
D gene: .; clone size: few; J gene: TRBJ2-1; V gene: TRBV11-3; CDR3 protein: CASSLAQGSYNEQFF; CDR3 DNA: TGTGCCAGCAGCTTAGCACAGGGCTCCTACAATGAGCAGTTCTTC
D gene: .; clone size: few; J gene: TRBJ2-3; V gene: TRBV9; CDR3 protein: CASSVGALATDTQYF; CDR3 DNA: TGTGCCAGCAGCGTAGGTGCGCTAGCAACAGATACGCAGTATTTT
D gene: .; clone size: .; J gene: TRBJ1-2; V gene: TRBV14; CDR3 protein: CASSYAAGFSGYTF; CDR3 DNA: TGTGCCAGCAGCTACGCCGCAGGATTCTCTGGCTACACCTTC
D gene: .; clone size: .; J gene: TRBJ1-1; V gene: TRBV18; CDR3 protein: CASLRTEGVRTNTEAFF; CDR3 DNA: TGTGCCAGCTTACGGACAGAAGGGGTCCGAACGAACACTGAAGCTTTCTTT
D gene: .; clone size: .; J gene: TRBJ1-5; V gene: TRBV30; CDR3 protein: CAWSVRTNQPQHF; CDR3 DNA: TGTGCCTGGAGTGTACGCACTAATCAGCCCCAGCATTTT
D gene: .; clone size: .; J gene: TRBJ1-2; V gene: TRBV6-5; CDR3 protein: CASSYWGGEYGYTF; CDR3 DNA: TGTGCCAGCAGTTATTGGGGCGGGGAATACGGCTACACCTTC
D gene: TRBD2; clone size: .; J gene: TRBJ2-7; V gene: TRBV27; CDR3 protein: CASRPGGTSGPYEQYF; CDR3 DNA: TGTGCCAGCAGGCCCGGGGGGACTAGCGGACCCTACGAGCAGTACTTC
D gene: .; clone size: few; J gene: TRBJ2-1; V gene: TRBV18; CDR3 protein: CASSPGQAYEQFF; CDR3 DNA: TGTGCCAGCTCACCAGGGCAGGCATATGAGCAGTTCTTC
D gene: .; clone size: .; J gene: TRBJ2-1; V gene: TRBV4-1; CDR3 protein: CASSQVSGPGYNEQFF; CDR3 DNA: TGCGCCAGCAGCCAAGTGTCAGGGCCAGGATACAATGAGCAGTTCTTC
D gene: TRBD1; clone size: .; J gene: TRBJ2-7; V gene: TRBV28; CDR3 protein: CASSYSGGVPYEQYF; CDR3 DNA: TGTGCCAGCAGTTATTCAGGGGGCGTCCCCTACGAGCAGTACTTC
D gene: TRBD1; clone size: .; J gene: TRBJ1-2; V gene: TRBV6-5; CDR3 protein: CASSLTGNHGYTF; CDR3 DNA: TGTGCCAGCAGTCTGACAGGGAACCATGGCTACACCTTC
D gene: .; clone size: .; J gene: TRBJ1-5; V gene: TRBV18; CDR3 protein: CASSPGRDQPQHF; CDR3 DNA: TGTGCCAGCTCACCGGGGAGAGACCAGCCCCAGCATTTT
D gene: TRBD2; clone size: .; J gene: TRBJ2-3; V gene: TRBV19; CDR3 protein: CASSPGLAGITDTQYF; CDR3 DNA: TGTGCCAGTAGTCCGGGACTAGCGGGAATAACAGATACGCAGTATTTT
D gene: TRBD1; clone size: few; J gene: TRBJ1-2; V gene: TRBV25-1; CDR3 protein: CASSELGTGVNYGYTF; CDR3 DNA: TGTGCCAGCAGTGAATTGGGGACAGGGGTTAACTATGGCTACACCTTC
D gene: .; clone size: .; J gene: TRBJ1-3; V gene: TRBV4-3; CDR3 protein: CASSLRVHSGNTIYF; CDR3 DNA: TGCGCCAGCAGCCTCAGGGTTCACTCTGGAAACACCATATATTTT
D gene: .; clone size: few; J gene: TRBJ1-2; V gene: TRBV5-4; CDR3 protein: CASSLAGPTGYTF; CDR3 DNA: TGTGCCAGCAGCTTGGCAGGGCCCACTGGCTACACCTTC
D gene: TRBD2; clone size: .; J gene: TRBJ2-1; V gene: TRBV10-3; CDR3 protein: CAITGLAGGQEQFF; CDR3 DNA: TGTGCCATCACCGGACTAGCGGGAGGACAAGAGCAGTTCTTC
D gene: TRBD2; clone size: few; J gene: TRBJ2-2; V gene: TRBV29-1; CDR3 protein: CSVEGGGPGELFF; CDR3 DNA: TGCAGCGTTGAAGGGGGAGGGCCCGGGGAGCTGTTTTTT
D gene: .; clone size: .; J gene: TRBJ2-1; V gene: TRBV30; CDR3 protein: CAWSVQRGEQFF; CDR3 DNA: TGTGCCTGGAGTGTACAACGGGGTGAGCAGTTCTTC
D gene: TRBD1; clone size: few; J gene: TRBJ1-1; V gene: TRBV7-9; CDR3 protein: CASSPGQGVGLSNTEAFF; CDR3 DNA: TGTGCCAGCAGCCCTGGACAGGGGGTCGGATTGAGTAACACTGAAGCTTTCTTT
D gene: TRBD1; clone size: .; J gene: TRBJ1-2; V gene: TRBV28; CDR3 protein: CASSLTPGTGGHGYTF; CDR3 DNA: TGTGCCAGCAGTTTAACCCCCGGGACAGGGGGGCATGGCTACACCTTC
D gene: .; clone size: .; J gene: TRBJ2-5; V gene: TRBV28; CDR3 protein: CASSSQPGTQYF; CDR3 DNA: TGTGCCAGCAGTAGCCAACCTGGGACCCAGTACTTC
D gene: TRBD1; clone size: .; J gene: TRBJ1-1; V gene: TRBV7-9; CDR3 protein: CASSLTRGGAGTEAFF; CDR3 DNA: TGTGCCAGCAGCTTAACCCGAGGGGGCGCGGGGACTGAAGCTTTCTTT
D gene: TRBD2; clone size: few; J gene: TRBJ2-1; V gene: TRBV4-2; CDR3 protein: CASSSQLAGGYNEQFF; CDR3 DNA: TGTGCCAGCAGCTCTCAGCTAGCGGGAGGTTACAATGAGCAGTTCTTC
D gene: .; clone size: few; J gene: TRBJ1-1; V gene: TRBV28; CDR3 protein: CASSPGTEAFF; CDR3 DNA: TGTGCCAGCAGCCCCGGGACAGAAGCTTTCTTT